Listed below are T cell receptor beta chains from one sample, sequenced in a study of shared clonotypes between healthy human individuals. Some clones are missing from TCRdb's copy, which holds only in-frame ones; the method was immunoSEQ multiplex PCR. The sample includes approximately 2.5 million clones, under 95% of them seen just once. Material: naive CD4+ T cells from PBMCs. These receptors were taken from a man aged 18 to 30 in good health. Some clones in this sample may be carry-over from other donors' samples. CDR3s include the opening cysteine and the closing phenylalanine or tryptophan. A D gene is named only where the DNA matches it firmly. Clone size is stated in some rows and not others, as once, few, many or a class when expanded.

d_gene: TRBD2; abundance: NA; j_gene: TRBJ2-5; v_gene: TRBV5-5; CDR3aa: CASSSQLAAGETQYF; CDR3nt: TGTGCCAGCAGCTCACAACTAGCGGCAGGAGAGACCCAGTACTTC
d_gene: NA; abundance: NA; j_gene: TRBJ2-3; v_gene: TRBV7-2; CDR3aa: CASSPPGATDTQYF; CDR3nt: TGTGCCAGCAGCCCCCCCGGGGCCACAGATACGCAGTATTTT
d_gene: NA; abundance: few; j_gene: TRBJ1-1; v_gene: TRBV2; CDR3aa: CASSGRKEAFF; CDR3nt: TGTGCCAGCAGTGGTCGAAAAGAAGCTTTCTTT
d_gene: NA; abundance: NA; j_gene: TRBJ2-6; v_gene: TRBV5-1; CDR3aa: CASSLEGASGANVLTF; CDR3nt: TGCGCCAGCAGCTTGGAAGGGGCCTCTGGGGCCAACGTCCTGACTTTC
d_gene: NA; abundance: NA; j_gene: TRBJ2-1; v_gene: TRBV5-1; CDR3aa: CASSSTRNEQFF; CDR3nt: TGCGCCAGCAGCTCGACCCGGAATGAGCAGTTCTTC
d_gene: NA; abundance: NA; j_gene: TRBJ1-1; v_gene: TRBV7-2; CDR3aa: CASSQDSASPFF; CDR3nt: TGTGCCAGCAGCCAGGACAGCGCGAGTCCTTTCTTT
d_gene: NA; abundance: NA; j_gene: TRBJ2-7; v_gene: TRBV6-6; CDR3aa: CASSRRGRGSSYEQYF; CDR3nt: TGTGCCAGCAGTCGCCGGGGACGGGGGAGCTCCTACGAGCAGTACTTC
d_gene: TRBD2; abundance: NA; j_gene: TRBJ2-1; v_gene: TRBV5-1; CDR3aa: CASGYSRDSLAGVSYNEQFF; CDR3nt: TGCGCCAGCGGCTATTCCCGGGACAGTTTAGCGGGAGTAAGTTACAATGAGCAGTTCTTC
d_gene: TRBD1; abundance: NA; j_gene: TRBJ2-5; v_gene: TRBV7-9; CDR3aa: CASSWDRQETQYF; CDR3nt: TGTGCCAGCAGCTGGGACAGACAAGAGACCCAGTACTTC
d_gene: NA; abundance: NA; j_gene: TRBJ2-4; v_gene: TRBV7-3; CDR3aa: CASSFQLSPAKNIQYF; CDR3nt: TGTGCCAGCAGCTTCCAGCTGTCCCCAGCCAAAAACATTCAGTACTTC
d_gene: NA; abundance: NA; j_gene: TRBJ1-3; v_gene: TRBV18; CDR3aa: CASSPTGVPSGNTIYF; CDR3nt: TGTGCCAGCTCACCGACAGGCGTTCCCTCTGGAAACACCATATATTTT
d_gene: TRBD1; abundance: NA; j_gene: TRBJ1-2; v_gene: TRBV19; CDR3aa: CASSHDRGRGYTF; CDR3nt: TGTGCCAGTAGTCACGACAGGGGGCGCGGCTACACCTTC
d_gene: NA; abundance: NA; j_gene: TRBJ2-5; v_gene: TRBV28; CDR3aa: CASSFTQGWYQETQYF; CDR3nt: TGTGCCAGCAGTTTCACCCAGGGATGGTACCAAGAGACCCAGTACTTC
d_gene: TRBD1; abundance: NA; j_gene: TRBJ2-1; v_gene: TRBV5-1; CDR3aa: CASTIGQGDHNEQFF; CDR3nt: TGCGCCAGCACCATTGGACAGGGGGACCACAATGAGCAGTTCTTC
d_gene: NA; abundance: NA; j_gene: TRBJ1-3; v_gene: TRBV9; CDR3aa: CASSLQTGRGNTIYF; CDR3nt: TGTGCCAGCAGCTTACAGACAGGCAGGGGAAACACCATATATTTT
d_gene: NA; abundance: NA; j_gene: TRBJ1-2; v_gene: TRBV5-4; CDR3aa: CASSPDRDDGYTF; CDR3nt: TGTGCCAGCAGCCCGGACAGAGACGATGGCTACACCTTC
d_gene: TRBD1; abundance: NA; j_gene: TRBJ1-5; v_gene: TRBV28; CDR3aa: CASSSTGLRNQPQHF; CDR3nt: TGTGCCAGCAGTTCGACAGGGCTGCGCAATCAGCCCCAGCATTTT
d_gene: NA; abundance: NA; j_gene: TRBJ2-3; v_gene: TRBV15; CDR3aa: CATSRTRTDPGGDTQYF; CDR3nt: TGTGCCACCAGCAGAACTCGGACAGACCCCGGGGGGGATACGCAGTATTTT
d_gene: TRBD1; abundance: NA; j_gene: TRBJ1-1; v_gene: TRBV14; CDR3aa: CASSIRTGLSGAFF; CDR3nt: TGTGCCAGCAGCATCCGGACAGGGCTTTCTGGAGCTTTCTTT
d_gene: NA; abundance: NA; j_gene: TRBJ2-2; v_gene: TRBV28; CDR3aa: CASSKGGRELFF; CDR3nt: TGTGCCAGCTCTAAAGGCGGGAGGGAGCTGTTTTTT
d_gene: NA; abundance: NA; j_gene: TRBJ2-4; v_gene: TRBV7-2; CDR3aa: CASSPIPGRAAKNIQYF; CDR3nt: TGTGCCAGCAGCCCGATCCCGGGGCGGGCGGCCAAAAACATTCAGTACTTC
d_gene: NA; abundance: few; j_gene: TRBJ1-1; v_gene: TRBV30; CDR3aa: CAWSPGAGTEAFF; CDR3nt: TGTGCCTGGAGTCCGGGGGCTGGCACTGAAGCTTTCTTT
d_gene: NA; abundance: NA; j_gene: TRBJ1-5; v_gene: TRBV10-3; CDR3aa: CATSRGAGQPQHF; CDR3nt: TGTGCGACGAGCCGGGGGGCGGGTCAGCCCCAGCATTTT
d_gene: NA; abundance: NA; j_gene: TRBJ1-2; v_gene: TRBV28; CDR3aa: CAGEGPHGYTF; CDR3nt: TGTGCCGGGGAAGGCCCCCATGGCTACACCTTC
d_gene: NA; abundance: NA; j_gene: TRBJ2-7; v_gene: TRBV5-1; CDR3aa: CASSLATALSGYEQYF; CDR3nt: TGCGCCAGCAGCTTGGCAACAGCCCTTAGCGGATACGAGCAGTACTTC
d_gene: TRBD1; abundance: NA; j_gene: TRBJ1-3; v_gene: TRBV9; CDR3aa: CASSPMAGGGNTIYF; CDR3nt: TGTGCCAGCAGCCCAATGGCAGGGGGTGGAAACACCATATATTTT
d_gene: TRBD2; abundance: once; j_gene: TRBJ2-7; v_gene: TRBV6-5; CDR3aa: CASSYRPYAGGGEQYF; CDR3nt: TGTGCCAGCAGTTACAGACCTTACGCGGGAGGAGGCGAGCAGTACTTC
d_gene: NA; abundance: NA; j_gene: TRBJ2-7; v_gene: TRBV6-5; CDR3aa: CASSTSGRSYEQYF; CDR3nt: TGTGCCAGCTCAACCTCGGGCCGCTCCTACGAGCAGTACTTC